The 13 T cell receptor beta chains below come from one sample, sequenced in a study of CD8 T cells in ankylosing spondylitis. TCRdb used MiXCR to reprocess the 5' RACE reads, holding one entry per CDR3 protein. The sample lists roughly 230,000 distinct CDR3 sequences, under 20% occurring once. Sequencing was carried out using blood, either unsorted or a sorted T cell fraction (not recorded which). These TCRs come from a male donor with ankylosing spondylitis or in good health (not recorded which).

In its sample, this clonotype was seen a few times. The CDR3 nucleotides are TGCAGCGTTGGCTCGGGAGCGTCCTACGAGCAGTACTTC. Translation: CSVGSGASYEQYF. J is TRBJ2-7 and V is TRBV29-1; possible D gene TRBD2, 6 bases. Looked up from germline, CDR1 is SQVTM and CDR2 is ANQGSEA. V was trimmed by 4 bases and J by 1 base, leaving 11 bases between them. The CDR3 spans 13 residues.

This clonotype was seen a handful of times. The V and J genes are TRBV9 and TRBJ1-1; D call uncertain. The length of the CDR3 is 14 residues. V gave up 0 bases and J gave up 11 bases, with 17 bases separating them. Germline V gives CDR1 SGDLS, CDR2 YYNGEE. The DNA of the CDR3 is TGTGCCAGCAGCGTAGGTTCAGGTCGAACGGGGGCTTTCTTT. This translates into CASSVGSGRTGAFF.

The J gene is TRBJ1-4, the V gene TRBV7-2; D uncertain. The germline V gene has CDR1 SGHTA and CDR2 FQGNSA. CDR3 size: 14 residues. V shed 5 bases and J shed 0 bases, with 7 bases lying between them. CDR3 nucleotide sequence: TGTGCCAGCAGCAACCCTGCAACTAATGAAAAACTGTTTTTT. It specifies CASSNPATNEKLFF. Full variable domain (missing parts from reference TRBV7-2 and TRBJ1-4): GAGVSQSPSNKVTEKGKDVELRCDPISGHTALYWYRQSLGQGLEFLIYFQGNSAPDKSGLPSDRFSAERTGGSVSTLTIQRTQQEDSAVYLCASSNPATNEKLFFGSGTQLSVL.

This clonotype turned up a few times. V is TRBV5-1 and J is TRBJ2-4, with D perhaps matching TRBD1 or TRBD2 (5 bases each). From germline, CDR1 is SGHRS and CDR2 YFSETQ. With 5 bases removed from V and 0 bases from J, the gap between germline ends came to 18 bases. The CDR3 extends over 17 amino acids. For the CDR3, the DNA is TGCGCCAGCAGACGTGGTTTCGGGGACCCAGCCAAAAACATTCAGTACTTC. This sequence encodes CASRRGFGDPAKNIQYF. Together with reference TRBV5-1 and TRBJ2-4, the CDR3 gives the full variable domain: KAGVTQTPRYLIKTRGQQVTLSCSPISGHRSVSWYQQTPGQGLQFLFEYFSETQRNKGNFPGRFSGRQFSNSRSEMNVSTLELGDSALYLCASRRGFGDPAKNIQYFGAGTRLSVL.

V is TRBV20-1 and J is TRBJ2-7; 7 nucleotides align to TRBD2. The germline V gene encodes CDR1 DFQATT and CDR2 SNEGSKA (reference sequence). The J segment lost 0 bases and the V segment lost 3 bases, leaving 2 bases of the junction unmatched. This CDR3 spans 13 amino acids. The chain's CDR3 is CSARGGSSYEQYF. The CDR3 nucleotides are TGCAGTGCTAGGGGGGGGAGCTCCTACGAGCAGTACTTC.

This clonotype has more than one count but fewer than ten. The rearrangement joins TRBV12-3 or TRBV12-4 to TRBJ2-7; TRBD2 might be the D (5 bases). Between the trimmed V and J ends, which lost 5 bases and 3 bases, there was a span of 17 bases. The CDR3 contains 15 residues. CDR3 residues: CASSPGLLYGYEQYF. The DNA of the CDR3 is TGTGCCAGCAGTCCAGGACTCCTGTACGGCTACGAGCAGTACTTC.

The table lists this clonotype with a few counts. The J gene is TRBJ2-5, the V gene TRBV28; no firm D call. CDR3 length: 14 amino acids. Trimming pared 4 bases from V and 2 bases from J, leaving 11 bases between. Germline CDR1 is MDHEN and CDR2 is SYDVKM. The CDR3 sequence is CASSSHYTQETQYF. The CDR3 nucleotides read TGTGCCAGCAGTTCTCACTACACTCAAGAGACCCAGTACTTC. Full variable domain (remainder filled in from reference TRBV28 and TRBJ2-5): DVKVTQSSRYLVKRTGEKVFLECVQDMDHENMFWYRQDPGLGLRLIYFSYDVKMKEKGDIPEGYSVSREKKERFSLILESASTNQTSMYLCASSSHYTQETQYFGPGTRLLVL.

V usage is TRBV29-1 and J usage is TRBJ1-3; D might be TRBD1 (5 bases). The CDR3 totals 13 residues. Germline-derived CDR1 and CDR2 are SQVTM and ANQGSEA. The V gene lost 4 bases and the J gene lost 2 bases, with 9 bases spanning the gap. As DNA, the CDR3 is TGCAGCGTTGGGGACGACCCTGGAAACACCATATATTTT. Its translation is CSVGDDPGNTIYF.

This clonotype has a single count. The V and J genes are TRBV5-6 and TRBJ2-1, with unresolved D. CDR1 is SGHDT and CDR2 is YYEEEE in the germline V gene. V shed 4 bases and J shed 0 bases, with 8 bases lying between them. The CDR3 loop spans 14 amino acids. This CDR3 reads CASSTGPSYNEQFF. The CDR3 DNA sequence: TGTGCCAGCAGCACCGGGCCCTCCTACAATGAGCAGTTCTTC.

This chain links TRBV20-1 with TRBJ2-3; D gene ambiguous. Germline assignment: CDR1 DFQATT and CDR2 SNEGSKA (reference sequence). The CDR3 is 15 amino acids. V dropped 5 bases and J dropped 0 bases, with 15 bases sitting between them. CDR3 sequence reads: CSAFRLGSSTDTQYF. Here the CDR3 DNA reads TGCAGTGCTTTCCGACTGGGATCTAGCACAGATACGCAGTATTTT.

V usage is TRBV29-1 and J usage is TRBJ2-1, with 7 bases fitting TRBD2. V dropped 1 base and J dropped 1; count of bases not matched to a gene: 10. Germline V gene data show CDR1 as SQVTM and CDR2 as ANQGSEA. CDR3 length: 17 residues. This CDR3 is CSVEGPPSGTSYNEQFF. The CDR3 DNA sequence: TGCAGCGTTGAAGGACCTCCTAGCGGAACTTCCTACAATGAGCAGTTCTTC.

The sample holds a few counts of this clonotype. This chain connects TRBV6-5 to TRBJ1-2; possible D gene TRBD1, 5 bases. The CDR3 has 16 residues. V was clipped by 2 bases and J by 0 bases, with 13 bases between them. The germline CDR1 and CDR2 sequences are MNHEY and SVGAGI. The CDR3 spells CASSYLAGSANYGYTF. The CDR3 coding sequence is TGTGCCAGCAGTTACCTGGCAGGGAGCGCTAACTATGGCTACACCTTC.

The rearrangement joins TRBV4-1 to TRBJ2-1; D gene uncertain. Germline V gene lookup returns CDR1 MGHRA and CDR2 YSYEKL. Trimming shortened V by 1 base and J by 9 bases, and 10 bases separated the two germline ends. CDR3 length: 13 amino acids. The CDR3, as DNA: TGCGCCAGCAGCCAAGCACCGGGCCCTGAGCAGTTCTTC. Its translation: CASSQAPGPEQFF.